What follows are 32 T cell receptor beta chains derived from one specimen sequenced in a study of regulatory T cells in long-lasting Graves disease (dated by TCRdb to about 2021). What this sample's time point label stands for: newly diagnosed GD, antithyroid drugs for less than 3 months. For both TCR sequencing and RNA sequencing, RNA was extracted from PBMCs using TRIzol. Library preparation was by multiplex PCR. For sequencing, an Illumina HiSeq 4000 was employed. TCR beta libraries were built with iRepertoire HTBI primers and Arm-PCR amplification of CDR3 regions. TCRdb cleaned the public reads at Q25 with fastp, built clones with MiXCR and kept in-frame beta chains. For every CDR3 protein sequence, its rows merge into one entry that carries the most common genes and DNA. The sample includes 390,000 or so distinct CDR3 sequences, with approximately 10% observed a single time. In total, the top ten clones hold 18% of the sample.

Another study also made use of these data, one on T cells in Graves' hyperthyroidism and ophthalmopathy.

This specimen was peripheral blood mononuclear cells (PBMCs), taken at new diagnosis, from a patient treated with antithyroid drugs. The receptors were sampled from a woman between 18 and 30 years old with Graves disease. Donor details come from another sample of the same person, matched by shared clones.

This clonotype was seen many times. The chain employs TRBV11-3 and TRBJ2-1; D call uncertain. The J call may be incorrect, as the DNA end agrees better with TRBJ2-5. Germline V lookup: CDR1 SGHNT, CDR2 YENEEA. The CDR3 is 13 amino acids. The CDR3 is CASSLYMEETQYF. Here the CDR3 DNA reads TGTGCCAGCAGCTTGTACATGGAGGAGACCCAGTACTTC.

This clonotype was seen a single time. V gene TRBV24-1 combines with J gene TRBJ2-5, with 13 bases aligning to TRBD2. Germline trimming cut 3 bases from V and 2 bases from J; bases unmatched to any gene: 5. The CDR3 spans 17 residues. The germline CDR1 and CDR2 sequences are KGHDR and SFDVKD. CDR3 bases: TGTGCCACCAGTGATGACGGACTAGCGGGGGATCAAGAGACCCAGTACTTC. Protein sequence: CATSDDGLAGDQETQYF.

At least ten counts were recorded for this clonotype. J is TRBJ2-1 and V is TRBV7-3; TRBD2 agrees at 9 bases. The V gene end was trimmed by 2 bases and the J gene end by 8 bases; junction bases not matched to a gene: 13. The germline CDR1 and CDR2 sequences are SGHTA and FQGTGA. The CDR3 totals 17 residues. DNA for the CDR3: TGTGCCAGCAGCTTAGATCCGCGGGGGGGCATGGTGGATGAGCAGTTCTTC. It is translated as CASSLDPRGGMVDEQFF.

This clonotype was seen repeatedly, ten times or more. This chain connects TRBV6-5 to TRBJ2-1; 8 bases map to TRBD1. From germline, CDR1 is MNHEY and CDR2 SVGAGI. The CDR3 covers 16 residues. V trimming: 0 bases; J trimming: 8 bases; junction bases outside the gene matches: 9. The CDR3 loop is CASSYSDRGMADEQFF. DNA of the CDR3: TGTGCCAGCAGTTACTCCGACAGGGGAATGGCGGATGAGCAGTTCTTC.

There are many counts of this clonotype. DNA for the CDR3: TGCGCCAGCAGCCCTCTAGCCACAGATACGCAGTATTTT. Translating gives CASSPLATDTQYF. This chain connects TRBV5-1 to TRBJ2-3; possible D gene TRBD2, 5 bases. CDR1 is SGHRS and CDR2 is YFSETQ in the germline V gene. The germline V and J ends were trimmed by 4 bases and 2 bases, with 8 bases remaining between them. This CDR3 is 13 amino acids long.

This clonotype has ten or more counts. V and J are TRBV7-9 and TRBJ2-3; D is uncertain. This CDR3 region has 15 residues. The ends were cut back, 1 base at V and 1 base at J, with 9 bases in the middle. From germline, CDR1 is SEHNR and CDR2 FQNEAQ (reference sequence). The CDR3 DNA reads as TGTGCCAGCAGCTTAGGGCGGTCTGGCACAGATACGCAGTATTTT. Protein sequence: CASSLGRSGTDTQYF.

Many counts were recorded for this clonotype. This rearrangement joins TRBV2 to TRBJ2-5, with D tentatively TRBD2 (5 bases). Germline V gene data show CDR1 as SNHLY and CDR2 as FYNNEI. V lost 6 bases and J 4 bases, leaving 18 bases between the germline ends. CDR3 length equals 15 residues. The CDR3 spells CASRPFAGGLETQYF. The CDR3, as DNA: TGTGCCAGCAGGCCGTTTGCGGGCGGGCTAGAGACCCAGTACTTC.

In this sample, this clonotype turned up many times. The genes are TRBV20-1 and TRBJ1-5, with D perhaps TRBD1 (5 bases). Germline loops: CDR1 DFQATT, CDR2 SNEGSKA (reference sequence). The CDR3 is made up of 17 amino acids. With 0 bases removed from V and 0 bases from J, the gap between germline ends came to 15 bases. The CDR3 nucleotides read TGCAGTGCTAGAGAGGGGCAGGGCATTTATAGCAATCAGCCCCAGCATTTT. This codes for CSAREGQGIYSNQPQHF.

This clonotype was detected ten times or more. This chain links TRBV18 with TRBJ1-4, with D maybe TRBD1 (6 bases). The CDR3 has 14 amino acids. Germline V gene sequence: CDR1 KGHSH, CDR2 LQKENI. Trimming left V 8 bases short and J 8 bases short, with 18 bases between. Here the CDR3 DNA reads TGTGCCAGCAGTCCCCGAGGGGGAGGCGAAAAACTGTTTTTT. Protein product: CASSPRGGGEKLFF.

This clonotype was observed at least ten times. V gene TRBV28 combines with J gene TRBJ2-7; 10 bases agree with TRBD1. The V segment lost 9 bases and the J segment 5 bases; nucleotides outside the gene matches: 16. CDR1 and CDR2 (germline): MDHEN, SYDVKM. The CDR3 extends over 16 amino acids. CDR3 region: CARSCQVRDRGDEQYF. The CDR3 coding sequence is TGTGCCAGGTCGTGCCAGGTCCGGGACAGGGGCGACGAGCAGTACTTC.

To note about this clonotype: This may be a read error: a much more frequent sequence differs by one nucleotide. The V and J genes are TRBV12-3 or TRBV12-4 and TRBJ2-2; D is perhaps TRBD2 (5 bases). This CDR3 is 13 amino acids long. For the CDR3, the DNA is TGTGCCGGCAGTTCCGGGGTTATCGGGGAGCTGTTTTTT. This encodes CAGSSGVIGELFF.

The sample holds many counts of this clonotype. J is TRBJ1-2 and V is TRBV4-1, with 10 bases lining up with TRBD1. Germline assignment: CDR1 MGHRA and CDR2 YSYEKL. The CDR3 totals 14 residues. V lost 6 bases to trimming and J lost 4 bases; unmatched junction nucleotides: 5. CDR3 sequence: CASSPDRGPYGYTF. Here the CDR3 DNA reads TGCGCCAGCAGTCCTGACAGGGGGCCCTATGGCTACACCTTC.

The rearrangement joins TRBV19 to TRBJ1-1; D not resolved. CDR3 size: 14 residues. Per germline, CDR1 LNHDA and CDR2 SQIVND (reference sequence). Deletions cut 1 base from V and 4 bases from J, with 10 bases between. The CDR3 DNA is TGTGCCAGTAGTATAGGCAGCAGCGTCACTGAAGCTTTCTTT. Its translation is CASSIGSSVTEAFF.

J is TRBJ2-3 and V is TRBV12-3 or TRBV12-4; 13 bases match TRBD2. The junction had 10 bases not matched to a gene; V was cut back by 5 bases and J by 8 bases. This CDR3 has 16 amino acids. CDR3 in DNA: TGTGCCAGCAGTATACTACTAGCGGGGGGGCGGGGTACGCAGTATTTT. Protein sequence: CASSILLAGGRGTQYF.

Only a few counts were recorded for this clonotype. The V gene is TRBV10-2, the J gene TRBJ2-7; possibly TRBD1 or TRBD2 for D (7 bases each). The CDR3 is 13 amino acids. Germline CDR1 WSHSY, CDR2 SAAADI. V was clipped by 6 bases and J by 4 bases, with 13 bases between them. The CDR3 nucleotides read TGCGCCAGCAGAGACAGGGAGGGGTACGAGCAGTACTTC. Its protein is CASRDREGYEQYF.

This clonotype was counted a few times. V is TRBV24-1 and J is TRBJ2-4; D is unclear. The germline CDR1 and CDR2 sequences are KGHDR and SFDVKD. V shed 3 bases and J shed 7 bases, with 15 bases lying between them. The CDR3 consists of 15 residues. The CDR3 sequence: CATSDQLRVTNIQYF. The CDR3 DNA reads TGTGCCACCAGTGATCAACTAAGGGTAACGAACATTCAGTACTTC.

This clonotype was recorded many times. The rearrangement uses TRBV28 and TRBJ1-2, with D unresolved. The CDR3 totals 11 residues. With 8 bases removed from V and 4 bases from J, the gap between germline ends came to 8 bases. In germline, CDR1 is MDHEN, CDR2 SYDVKM. CDR3: CASSDGYGYTF. DNA for the CDR3: TGTGCCAGCTCAGATGGCTATGGCTACACCTTC.

This clonotype was detected ten times or more. This rearrangement joins TRBV6-9 to TRBJ2-1; D is ambiguous. Per germline, CDR1 MNHGY and CDR2 SVAAGI. The CDR3 sequence is 11 residues long. Trimming removed 3 bases at V and 9 bases at J, with 6 bases between. CDR3 nucleotides: TGTGCCAGCAGTTACTCTTTTGAGCAGTTCTTC. It yields the protein CASSYSFEQFF.

This clonotype was observed at least ten times. The gene calls are TRBV9 and TRBJ1-1; 9 bases fit TRBD1. Germline V gives CDR1 SGDLS, CDR2 YYNGEE. V trimming: 4 bases; J trimming: 3 bases; junction bases outside the gene matches: 10. The length of the CDR3 is 16 residues. CDR3 in amino acids: CASSIQDRGDDTEAFF. The CDR3 region has the DNA TGTGCCAGCAGCATACAAGACAGGGGGGACGACACTGAAGCTTTCTTT.

Many counts were recorded for this clonotype. This sequence joins TRBV3-1 and TRBJ2-5, with TRBD2 identical over 7 bases. The germline CDR1 and CDR2 sequences are LGHDT and YNNKEL (reference sequence). V dropped 0 bases and J dropped 5; count of bases not matched to a gene: 9. This CDR3 has 16 residues. In DNA form, the CDR3 reads TGTGCCAGCAGCCAAGATCTGCCTAGCGGCGGCGAGACCCAGTACTTC. Amino acids: CASSQDLPSGGETQYF.

There are a few counts of this clonotype. The chain carries TRBV12-5 and TRBJ2-1; no clear D. The germline CDR1 and CDR2 sequences are LGHNT and FRNRAP. This CDR3 is built from 15 residues. V was trimmed by 0 bases and J by 4 bases, leaving 10 bases between them. The CDR3 DNA reads TGTGCTAGTGGTTTGGTAAACTTCAGTTACAATGAGCAGTTCTTC. Translation gives CASGLVNFSYNEQFF.

This clonotype was observed at least ten times. This sequence joins TRBV3-1 and TRBJ1-2; D ambiguous. The V gene lost 3 bases and the J gene lost 2 bases, with 16 bases spanning the gap. The V gene's germline CDR1 is LGHDT and CDR2 YNNKEL (reference sequence). The CDR3 spans 16 residues. The CDR3: CASSQVDGGKNYGYTF. The CDR3 region has the DNA TGTGCCAGCAGCCAGGTGGACGGCGGCAAAAACTATGGCTACACCTTC.

Ten or more counts support this clonotype. The chain employs TRBV12-3 or TRBV12-4 and TRBJ2-1; weak D call: TRBD1 (6 bases). This CDR3 has 15 amino acids. V lost 7 bases and J 9 bases, leaving 22 bases between the germline ends. DNA for the CDR3: TGTGCCAGCACTCCCCAAGGGGGTCTTTCGGGTGAGCAGTTCTTC. As protein: CASTPQGGLSGEQFF.

A word on this clonotype: A far larger clone differs by one base, so this is likely a read error. The chain couples TRBV6-5 to TRBJ2-1, with TRBD2 identical over 7 bases. Germline V CDR1 and CDR2: MNHEY, SVGAGI. This CDR3 has 15 amino acids. This chain's CDR3 is CASSYSGGSANKQFF. The CDR3, as DNA: TGTGCCAGCAGTTACTCGGGGGGGTCGGCCAATAAGCAGTTCTTC.

This clonotype was seen ten or more times. This rearrangement joins TRBV28 to TRBJ1-4; TRBD1 might be the D (6 bases). Germline CDR1 reads MDHEN; CDR2 reads SYDVKM. The CDR3 runs to 13 residues. V lost 10 bases and J 3 bases, leaving 12 bases between the germline ends. The CDR3: CATLQGANEKLFF. The CDR3 DNA reads as TGTGCCACATTACAGGGAGCTAATGAAAAACTGTTTTTT.

This clonotype has at least ten counts. The gene calls are TRBV7-3 and TRBJ1-2, with a weak D call TRBD1 (5 bases). CDR1 is SGHTA, CDR2 FQGTGA, per germline. The germline V and J ends were trimmed by 4 bases and 4 bases, with 19 bases remaining between them. CDR3 length: 16 residues. CDR3 in amino acids: CASSWGRDPRPYGYTF. The CDR3 DNA sequence: TGTGCCAGCAGCTGGGGACGGGACCCACGTCCCTATGGCTACACCTTC.

This CDR3 reads CAISHHRDNEQFF. Here the CDR3 DNA reads TGTGCCATCAGTCACCACAGGGACAATGAGCAGTTCTTC. The chain employs TRBV10-3 and TRBJ2-1; D is possibly TRBD1 (6 bases). The germline V gene encodes CDR1 ENHRY and CDR2 SYGVKD. Between the trimmed V and J ends, which lost 5 bases and 5 bases, there was a span of 10 bases. The CDR3 consists of 13 residues.

The chain carries TRBV4-1 and TRBJ2-7; D is undetermined. Germline CDR1 and CDR2: MGHRA and YSYEKL. The CDR3 loop spans 18 amino acids. V was clipped by 4 bases and J by 3 bases, with 25 bases between them. Written as DNA, the CDR3 is TGCGCCAGCAGCCGCAAGACCCCGAGCATCGGACGGAGCTACGAGCAGTACTTC. Amino acids: CASSRKTPSIGRSYEQYF.

This clonotype was seen at least ten times. This chain links TRBV13 with TRBJ2-1; 8 positions agree with TRBD2. Germline V CDR1 and CDR2: PRHDT, FYEKMQ (reference sequence). The CDR3 covers 15 residues. After removal of 2 bases from V and 5 bases from J, the junction contained 5 bases not matched to a gene. CDR3 sequence reads: CASSLKAGVHNEQFF. CDR3 DNA: TGTGCCAGCAGCTTAAAAGCGGGAGTACACAATGAGCAGTTCTTC.

This clonotype has a count of ten or more. The V gene is TRBV20-1, the J gene TRBJ1-1; D uncertain. Germline CDR1 is DFQATT and CDR2 is SNEGSKA (reference sequence). The V end lost 3 bases, the J end lost 4 bases, and 15 bases lay between the germline ends. The CDR3 loop spans 14 amino acids. For the CDR3, the DNA is TGCAGTGCTAGTCTTGGAGGCGGTGCCACTGAAGCTTTCTTT. It encodes CSASLGGGATEAFF.

In its sample, this clonotype was seen a few times. J is TRBJ1-6 and V is TRBV7-2; 7 bases are a match to TRBD1. The CDR3 is 14 amino acids. V lost 5 bases and J lost 11; bases outside the gene matches: 9. Germline CDR1 and CDR2: SGHTA and FQGNSA. The CDR3 loop is CASSLGTDGPPLHF. In DNA form, the CDR3 reads TGTGCCAGCAGCCTCGGGACAGATGGTCCACCCCTCCACTTT.

This clonotype has just a few counts. This chain's CDR3 is CASSQRQGSYNEQFF. The CDR3 DNA is TGCGCCAGCAGCCAACGACAGGGGTCCTACAATGAGCAGTTCTTC. The rearrangement uses TRBV4-1 and TRBJ2-1; 8 bases are a match to TRBD1. This CDR3 has 15 amino acids. J lost 1 base, V lost 2 bases, and 1 base had no gene match. CDR1 and CDR2 (germline): MGHRA, YSYEKL.